The 5 T cell receptor beta chains reported below all come from one sample, sequenced in a study of blood T cell dynamics during melanoma immunotherapy. The sample's time point: pre-treatment baseline. TCRdb keeps only in-frame clones here, not all; method: immunoSEQ multiplex PCR. The sample records tens of thousands of clones, about 90% being singletons. The sequencing used blood, collected from a patient treated with checkpoint blockade. All receptors come from a human donor with melanoma.

The chain employs TRBV30 and TRBJ1-1; D uncertain. The CDR3 runs 13 residues. Per the germline V gene, CDR1 is GTSNPN and CDR2 is SVGIG (reference sequence). Trimming stripped 2 bases from V and 1 base from J, with 8 bases between. The CDR3 loop reads CAWSSTSNTEAFF. For the CDR3, the DNA is TGTGCCTGGAGTTCTACATCGAACACTGAAGCTTTCTTT.

The chain links TRBV5-1 to TRBJ2-1, with TRBD2 matching over 11 bases. This CDR3 contains 17 residues. The germline V gene encodes CDR1 SGHRS and CDR2 YFSETQ. V lost 0 bases, J lost 8 bases, and 10 bases stayed unmatched. DNA for the CDR3: TGCGCCAGCAGCTTGGGACTTACTAGCGGGAGTTCCGATGAGCAGTTCTTC. It yields the protein CASSLGLTSGSSDEQFF. The full variable domain, with the rest looked up from reference TRBV5-1 and TRBJ2-1, is KAGVTQTPRYLIKTRGQQVTLSCSPISGHRSVSWYQQTPGQGLQFLFEYFSETQRNKGNFPGRFSGRQFSNSRSEMNVSTLELGDSALYLCASSLGLTSGSSDEQFFGPGTRLTVL.

The DNA for the CDR3 is TGTGCCTGGAGGCGAGAGGGAAACACCATATATTTT. Translation gives CAWRREGNTIYF. The V gene is TRBV30, the J gene TRBJ1-3; D gene ambiguous. The germline V and J ends were trimmed by 3 bases and 4 bases, with 7 bases remaining between them. This CDR3 region has 12 residues. CDR1 and CDR2 from the germline V gene are GTSNPN and SVGIG (reference sequence).

J is TRBJ1-5 and V is TRBV19, with D tentatively TRBD1 (6 bases). The CDR3 runs 15 residues. In germline, CDR1 is LNHDA, CDR2 SQIVND (reference sequence). V lost 2 bases and J 0 bases, leaving 8 bases between the germline ends. In nucleotides, the CDR3 is TGTGCCAGTAGTATACAGGGGAGTAGCAATCAGCCCCAGCATTTT. Translated: CASSIQGSSNQPQHF.

The V gene is TRBV6-5, the J gene TRBJ1-1; 8 nucleotides match TRBD1. Germline V gene data show CDR1 as MNHEY and CDR2 as SVGAGI. V was clipped by 6 bases and J by 5 bases; unmatched bases: 8. CDR3 length: 14 residues. As DNA, the CDR3 is TGTGCCAGCAGGCCAGGGGGCCCAAGAACTGAAGCTTTCTTT. It codes for CASRPGGPRTEAFF.